Here is one T cell receptor beta chain with its context. Measured with immunoSEQ multiplex PCR; TCRdb has only the in-frame clones, and not every one. The sample has about 2.4 million clones, more than 85% seen once. These data come from a study of shared clonotypes between healthy human individuals. Trimming cost V 4 bases and J 5 bases, with 14 bases left between them. CDR3 length equals 15 residues. The germline CDR1 and CDR2 sequences are SEHNR and FQNEAQ (reference sequence). This receptor was identified in a man younger than 35 in good health. Some clones in this sample may be carry-over from other donors' samples. The sequenced sample was naive CD4+ T cells from PBMCs. Subset denoted: CD45RA+ positively selected. V usage is TRBV7-9 and J usage is TRBJ2-2, with D tentatively TRBD1 or TRBD2 (5 bases each). As DNA, the CDR3 is TGTGCCAGCAGCTACCGGGACGGTAGAACCGGGGAGCTGTTTTTT. Translating gives CASSYRDGRTGELFF. Using reference TRBV7-9 and TRBJ2-2 for the parts outside the CDR3, the full variable domain is DTGVSQNPRHKITKRGQNVTFRCDPISEHNRLYWYRQTLGQGPEFLTYFQNEAQLEKSRLLSDRFSAERPKGSFSTLEIQRTEQGDSAMYLCASSYRDGRTGELFFGEGSRLTVL.